Below, 19 T cell receptor beta chains from the same sample are listed, as sequenced in a study of cytomegalovirus exposure and HLA in healthy donors. Primers included in the PCR were 60 Vbeta and 13 Jbeta primers. Some clones are missing from TCRdb's copy, which holds only in-frame ones; the method was immunoSEQ multiplex PCR. The sample holds tens of thousands of clones, approximately 64% seen once. Sequenced sample: PBMCs. The receptor source for this set is a boy aged 5-17 years in good health and CMV-seropositive.

The chain is built from TRBV11-3 and TRBJ1-1; 9 positions match TRBD1. The length of the CDR3 is 12 residues. The germline gives CDR1 SGHNT, CDR2 YENEEA. Germline trimming cut 4 bases from V and 7 bases from J; bases unmatched to any gene: 1. CDR3 nucleotides: TGTGCCAGCAGCTCGGGACAGGGTGAAGCTTTCTTT. This sequence encodes CASSSGQGEAFF.

This clone occurred once. One junction end disagrees with the germline gene, perhaps due to a read error. Other DNA sequences in this specimen translate into the identical CDR3. The chain employs TRBV19 and TRBJ1-5, with D possibly being TRBD1 (6 bases). The CDR3 runs to 16 residues. Germline CDR1 LNHDA, CDR2 SQIVND (reference sequence). CDR3 sequence: CASSRGARGSNQPQHF. The CDR3 DNA sequence: TGTGCCAGTAGTCGGGGGGCTCGGGGAAGCAATCAGCCACAGCATTTT.

The V call is TRBV2, the J call TRBJ2-5; D may be TRBD1 (7 bases). V was clipped by 6 bases and J by 9 bases, with 23 bases between them. CDR3 length equals 15 residues. The germline V gene encodes CDR1 SNHLY and CDR2 FYNNEI. In nucleotides, the CDR3 is TGTGCCAGCAGGTCGACTAGGGGACCCCAGGGGGCCCAGTACTTC. Residues: CASRSTRGPQGAQYF.

The chain joins TRBV27 to TRBJ2-5, with TRBD2 matching 10 bases. Germline CDR1 reads MNHEY; CDR2 reads SMNVEV (reference sequence). The CDR3 is made up of 14 amino acids. Trimming at V came to 9 bases and at J to 5 bases, leaving 9 bases not matched to a gene. CDR3 sequence (DNA): TGTGCCAGTCAAGCTAGCGGGAGAACGGAGACCCAGTACTTC. Residues: CASQASGRTETQYF.

V gene TRBV6-5 combines with J gene TRBJ1-5; 8 bases are shared with TRBD1. V lost 6 bases and J lost 2; bases outside the gene matches: 6. CDR1 MNHEY and CDR2 SVGAGI come from the germline V gene. The CDR3 covers 15 residues. CDR3 DNA sequence: TGTGCCAGCAGGAACCAGGGGGCCGGCAATCAGCCCCAGCATTTT. Translation: CASRNQGAGNQPQHF.

The chain uses TRBV19 and TRBJ2-2; TRBD1 might be the D (5 bases). Germline values: CDR1 LNHDA, CDR2 SQIVND (reference sequence). This CDR3 comprises 14 residues. V lost 1 base to trimming and J lost 6 bases, with 9 bases between them. The CDR3 nucleotides read TGTGCCAGTAGTATAGCCGAGACAGCCGGGGAGCTGTTTTTT. Encoded protein: CASSIAETAGELFF.

V usage is TRBV6-5 and J usage is TRBJ2-5; the D gene is possibly TRBD2 (6 bases). V shed 2 bases and J shed 2 bases, with 9 bases lying between them. Germline assignment: CDR1 MNHEY and CDR2 SVGAGI. The CDR3 extends over 14 amino acids. DNA of the CDR3: TGTGCCAGCAGTTACAGCGGAGGGCAAGAGACCCAGTACTTC. This sequence encodes CASSYSGGQETQYF.

The chain recombines TRBV15 with TRBJ1-5; 11 bases are a match to TRBD1. This CDR3 has 16 residues. Losses at the gene ends were 0 bases for V and 5 bases for J; bases not matched to a gene: 3. Germline assignment: CDR1 LNHNV and CDR2 YYDKDF (reference sequence). CDR3 sequence (DNA): TGTGCCACCAGCAGAGATAGGACAGGGGGCCATCAGCCCCAGCATTTT. As protein: CATSRDRTGGHQPQHF.

This clone was seen only a few times. The chain's CDR3 is CASSSTYVGYTDTQYF. In DNA form, the CDR3 reads TGTGCCAGCAGCTCCACGTACGTCGGGTACACAGATACGCAGTATTTT. The genes are TRBV7-2 and TRBJ2-3; D call uncertain. This CDR3 spans 16 amino acids. Looked up from germline, CDR1 is SGHTA and CDR2 is FQGNSA. Trimming stripped 4 bases from V and 2 bases from J, with 16 bases between.

In this sample, this clone turned up once. This chain links TRBV5-1 with TRBJ2-6; D perhaps matches TRBD1 (5 bases). The ends were cut back, 1 base at V and 2 bases at J, with 7 bases in the middle. CDR3 length: 15 residues. Germline CDR1 is SGHRS and CDR2 is YFSETQ. This CDR3 reads CASSLIQAGANVLTF. As DNA, the CDR3 is TGCGCCAGCAGCTTGATACAGGCTGGGGCCAACGTCCTGACTTTC.

The chain recombines TRBV27 with TRBJ2-7; 8 nucleotides match TRBD1. The CDR3 is 13 amino acids. V was pared by 6 bases and J by 1 base, with 2 bases of the junction left unmatched. Germline-derived CDR1 and CDR2 are MNHEY and SMNVEV (reference sequence). The CDR3 spells CASSRQGSYEQYF. CDR3 coding DNA: TGTGCCAGCAGCCGACAGGGGTCCTACGAGCAGTACTTC.

The chain links TRBV2 to TRBJ2-3; TRBD2 matches at 10 bases. Germline V gene sequence: CDR1 SNHLY, CDR2 FYNNEI. J was trimmed by 1 base and V by 5 bases; bases with no gene match: 3. The CDR3 consists of 15 residues. CDR3 DNA sequence: TGTGCCAGCAGTTCGCTAGCGGGAGGCACAGATACGCAGTATTTT. Protein sequence: CASSSLAGGTDTQYF. Filled out from reference TRBV2 and TRBJ2-3, the complete variable domain reads EPEVTQTPSHQVTQMGQEVILRCVPISNHLYFYWYRQILGQKVEFLVSFYNNEISEKSEIFDDQFSVERPDGSNFTLKIRSTKLEDSAMYFCASSSLAGGTDTQYFGPGTRLTVL.

The J gene is TRBJ1-2, the V gene TRBV4-1, with TRBD1 identical over 7 bases. The trim removed 4 bases at V and 8 bases at J, leaving 13 bases unmatched. Germline V gene sequence: CDR1 MGHRA, CDR2 YSYEKL. The CDR3 length is 15 residues. The CDR3 sequence is CASSPYRGPLGGYTF. CDR3 in DNA: TGCGCCAGCAGCCCCTACAGGGGCCCGCTGGGAGGCTACACCTTC.

The genes are TRBV6-5 and TRBJ2-2; no clear D gene. V lost 7 bases and J lost 5, with 8 bases in between. The CDR3 has 12 amino acids. Germline V CDR1 and CDR2: MNHEY, SVGAGI. The CDR3 DNA sequence: TGTGCCAGCACCAGAAATACCGGGGAGCTGTTTTTT. As protein: CASTRNTGELFF.

The V call is TRBV19, the J call TRBJ2-3; tentatively, D is TRBD1 (5 bases). V dropped 5 bases and J dropped 4 bases, with 10 bases sitting between them. Germline V gene sequence: CDR1 LNHDA, CDR2 SQIVND (reference sequence). This CDR3 is 13 amino acids long. CDR3 coding DNA: TGTGCCAGTAGTTCCACGACAGCAGATACGCAGTATTTT. The encoded protein is CASSSTTADTQYF. Filled out from reference TRBV19 and TRBJ2-3, the complete variable domain reads DGGITQSPKYLFRKEGQNVTLSCEQNLNHDAMYWYRQDPGQGLRLIYYSQIVNDFQKGDIAEGYSVSREKKESFPLTVTSAQKNPTAFYLCASSSTTADTQYFGPGTRLTVL.

This clone was found a few times. The V call is TRBV7-8, the J call TRBJ1-5, with D unclear. The germline CDR1 and CDR2 sequences are SGHVS and FQNEAQ. This CDR3 spans 12 amino acids. Trimming pared 3 bases from V and 5 bases from J, leaving 5 bases between. The DNA of the CDR3 is TGTGCCAGCAGCTTTGGAGATCAGCCCCAGCATTTT. This encodes CASSFGDQPQHF. The variable domain in full, with the rest retrieved from reference TRBV7-8 and TRBJ1-5, is GAGVSQSPRYKVAKRGQDVALRCDPISGHVSLFWYQQALGQGPEFLTYFQNEAQLDKSGLPSDRFFAERPEGSVSTLKIQRTQQEDSAVYLCASSFGDQPQHFGDGTRLSIL.

This clone was observed a single time. The CDR3 region has the DNA TGTGCCAGCAGCTTTGAACCCTCGGGGTACGGAAACACCATATATTTT. This sequence encodes CASSFEPSGYGNTIYF. The chain links TRBV5-5 to TRBJ1-3; no reliable D call. Trimming left V 2 bases short and J 4 bases short, with 16 bases between. In germline, CDR1 is SGHKS, CDR2 YYEKEE (reference sequence). CDR3 length: 16 residues.

This sequence joins TRBV7-3 and TRBJ1-3; 7 bases match TRBD1. In germline, CDR1 is SGHTA, CDR2 FQGTGA. CDR3 length: 19 residues. Trimming at V came to 8 bases and at J to 1 base, leaving 20 bases not matched to a gene. CDR3 DNA: TGTGCCAGCCCCACCCCCCTCAACCGGGACAGTGCGTCTGGAAACACCATATATTTT. Translated, it gives CASPTPLNRDSASGNTIYF.

The rearrangement links TRBV27 to TRBJ2-7, with a possible D match to TRBD1 (6 bases). Trimming removed 6 bases from V and 2 bases from J, with 20 bases in between. CDR3 length: 16 residues. The germline V gene encodes CDR1 MNHEY and CDR2 SMNVEV (reference sequence). The CDR3 bases are TGTGCCAGCAGCCCCGTAGGCCCCGGACAGACCTACGAGCAGTACTTC. Protein: CASSPVGPGQTYEQYF.